This T cell receptor (beta chain) was sequenced during a study of T cell repertoires in cytomegalovirus infection. This clonotype appeared a few times. Each CDR3 protein is one row after TCRdb ran MiXCR on the reads. The sample records approximately 550,000 distinct CDR3 sequences, approximately 15% being singletons. This TCR came from a human donor in good health (CMV status not recorded). Some clones in this sample may be carry-over from other donors' samples. The specimen was CD8+ T cells from PBMCs.

CDR3 nucleotides: TGTGCCAGCAGCCTAGGACACCCTGTATACAATGAGCAGTTCTTC. Translation gives CASSLGHPVYNEQFF. The chain employs TRBV7-8 and TRBJ2-1, with D possibly being TRBD1 (5 bases). Deletions cut 5 bases from V and 4 bases from J, with 15 bases between. CDR1 and CDR2 (germline): SGHVS, FQNEAQ. CDR3 length: 15 residues.